This T cell receptor (beta chain) was identified in a study of blood T cell repertoires in COVID-19. The data were produced by immunoSEQ multiplex PCR, yet TCRdb's version contains in-frame clones alone and is incomplete. Of 150,000 to 200,000 clones detected, around 90% appear once; the ten largest clones hold 18%. Germline V gene data show CDR1 as SNHLY and CDR2 as FYNNEI. The CDR3 loop spans 14 amino acids. V was cut by 10 bases and J by 4 bases, with 17 bases left in between. The material sequenced was peripheral blood. This sequence originates from a man aged 55 to 69 with active or convalescent COVID-19. The chain carries TRBV2 and TRBJ2-1, with a possible D match to TRBD2 (7 bases). As DNA, the CDR3 is TGTGCCACCAAACTGGGGGGGGCTTACAATGAGCAGTTCTTC. It codes for CATKLGGAYNEQFF.